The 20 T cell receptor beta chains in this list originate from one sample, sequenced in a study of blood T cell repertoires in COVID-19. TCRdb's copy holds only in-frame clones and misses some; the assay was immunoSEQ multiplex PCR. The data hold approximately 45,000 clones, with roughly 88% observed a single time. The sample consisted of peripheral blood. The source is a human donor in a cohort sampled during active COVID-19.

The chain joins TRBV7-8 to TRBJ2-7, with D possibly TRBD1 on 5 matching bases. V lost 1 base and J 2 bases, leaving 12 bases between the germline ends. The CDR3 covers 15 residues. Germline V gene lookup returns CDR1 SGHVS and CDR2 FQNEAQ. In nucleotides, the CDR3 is TGTGCCAGCAGCTTAGGTATAGGGGTGACCTACGAGCAGTACTTC. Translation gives CASSLGIGVTYEQYF.

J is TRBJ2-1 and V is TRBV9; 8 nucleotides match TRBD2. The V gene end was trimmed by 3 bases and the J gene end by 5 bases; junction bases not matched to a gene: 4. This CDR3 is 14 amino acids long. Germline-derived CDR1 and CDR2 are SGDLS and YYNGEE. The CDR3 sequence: CASSATSGHNEQFF. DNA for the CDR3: TGTGCCAGCAGCGCTACTAGCGGACACAATGAGCAGTTCTTC.

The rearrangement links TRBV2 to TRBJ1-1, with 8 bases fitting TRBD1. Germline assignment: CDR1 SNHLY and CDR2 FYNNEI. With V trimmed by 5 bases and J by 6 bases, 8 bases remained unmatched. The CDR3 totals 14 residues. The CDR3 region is CASSLGQGGAEAFF. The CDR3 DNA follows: TGTGCCAGCAGTCTCGGACAGGGTGGGGCTGAAGCTTTCTTT.

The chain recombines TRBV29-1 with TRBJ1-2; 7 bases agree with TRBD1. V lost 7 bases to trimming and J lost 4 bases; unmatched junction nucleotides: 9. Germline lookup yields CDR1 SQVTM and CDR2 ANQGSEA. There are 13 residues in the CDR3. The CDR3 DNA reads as TGCAGCGCAGGGGGGGGCAACTCCTATGGCTACACCTTC. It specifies CSAGGGNSYGYTF.

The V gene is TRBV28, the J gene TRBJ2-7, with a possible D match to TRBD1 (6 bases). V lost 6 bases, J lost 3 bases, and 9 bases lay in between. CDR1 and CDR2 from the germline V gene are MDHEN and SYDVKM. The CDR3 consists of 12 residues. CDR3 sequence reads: CASSKTGYEQYF. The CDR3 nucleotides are TGTGCCAGCAGCAAGACAGGCTACGAGCAGTACTTC.

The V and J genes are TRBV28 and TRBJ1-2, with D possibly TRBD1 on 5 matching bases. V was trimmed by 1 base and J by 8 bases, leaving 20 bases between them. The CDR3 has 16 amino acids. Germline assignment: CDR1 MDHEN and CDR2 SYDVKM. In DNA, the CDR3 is TGTGCCAGCAGTTTATTCGGCGGGGGTTTGGTTCGAGGCTACACCTTC. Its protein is CASSLFGGGLVRGYTF.

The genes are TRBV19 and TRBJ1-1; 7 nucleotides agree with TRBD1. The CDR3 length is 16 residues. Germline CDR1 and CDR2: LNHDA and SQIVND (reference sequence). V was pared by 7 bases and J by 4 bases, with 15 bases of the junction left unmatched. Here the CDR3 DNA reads TGTGCCAGTACCTCGAAGGGGGCGCGTAGTAGCACTGAAGCTTTCTTT. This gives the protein CASTSKGARSSTEAFF.

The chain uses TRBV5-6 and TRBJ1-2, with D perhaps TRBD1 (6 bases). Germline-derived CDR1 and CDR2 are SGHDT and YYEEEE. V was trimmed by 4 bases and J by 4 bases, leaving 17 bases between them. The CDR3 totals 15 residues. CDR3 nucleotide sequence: TGTGCCAGCAGCATTACGGGACAAGGGACCTATGGCTACACCTTC. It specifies CASSITGQGTYGYTF.

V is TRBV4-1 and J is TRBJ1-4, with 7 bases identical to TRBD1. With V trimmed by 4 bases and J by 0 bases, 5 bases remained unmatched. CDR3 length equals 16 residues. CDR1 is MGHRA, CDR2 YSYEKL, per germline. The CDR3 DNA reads TGCGCCAGCAGCCGGGGCGACAGGGCAACTAATGAAAAACTGTTTTTT. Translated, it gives CASSRGDRATNEKLFF.

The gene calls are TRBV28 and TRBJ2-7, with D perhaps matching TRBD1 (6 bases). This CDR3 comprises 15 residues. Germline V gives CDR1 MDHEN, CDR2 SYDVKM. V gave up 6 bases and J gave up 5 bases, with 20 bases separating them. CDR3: CASSLTPGRGDEQYF. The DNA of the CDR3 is TGTGCCAGCAGCTTAACCCCAGGCAGGGGCGACGAGCAGTACTTC.

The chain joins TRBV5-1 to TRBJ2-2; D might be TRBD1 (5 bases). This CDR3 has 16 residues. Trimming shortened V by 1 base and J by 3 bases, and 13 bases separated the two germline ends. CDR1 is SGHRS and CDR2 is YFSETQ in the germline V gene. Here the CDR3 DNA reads TGCGCCAGCAGCTTGCAGGGCCTAATAGACACCGGGGAGCTGTTTTTT. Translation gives CASSLQGLIDTGELFF.

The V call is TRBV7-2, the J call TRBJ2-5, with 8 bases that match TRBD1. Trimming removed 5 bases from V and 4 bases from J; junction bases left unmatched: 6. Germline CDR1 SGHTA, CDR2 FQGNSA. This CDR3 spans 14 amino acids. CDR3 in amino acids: CASSTRTGRETQYF. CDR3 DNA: TGTGCCAGCAGCACCCGGACAGGGAGAGAGACCCAGTACTTC. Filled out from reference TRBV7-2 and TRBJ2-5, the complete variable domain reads GAGVSQSPSNKVTEKGKDVELRCDPISGHTALYWYRQSLGQGLEFLIYFQGNSAPDKSGLPSDRFSAERTGGSVSTLTIQRTQQEDSAVYLCASSTRTGRETQYFGPGTRLLVL.

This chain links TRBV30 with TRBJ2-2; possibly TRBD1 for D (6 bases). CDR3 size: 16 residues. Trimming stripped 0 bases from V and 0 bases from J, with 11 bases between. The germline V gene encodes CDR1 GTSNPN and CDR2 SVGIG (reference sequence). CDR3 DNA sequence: TGTGCCTGGAGTGTACAGGGACACCCGAACACCGGGGAGCTGTTTTTT. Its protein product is CAWSVQGHPNTGELFF.

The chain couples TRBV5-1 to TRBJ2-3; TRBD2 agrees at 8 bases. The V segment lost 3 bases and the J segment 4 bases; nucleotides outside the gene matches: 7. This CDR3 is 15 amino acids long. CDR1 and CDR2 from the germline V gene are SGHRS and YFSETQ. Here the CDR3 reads CASSYQAGASDTQYF. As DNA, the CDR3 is TGCGCCAGCAGCTACCAAGCGGGAGCGTCAGATACGCAGTATTTT.

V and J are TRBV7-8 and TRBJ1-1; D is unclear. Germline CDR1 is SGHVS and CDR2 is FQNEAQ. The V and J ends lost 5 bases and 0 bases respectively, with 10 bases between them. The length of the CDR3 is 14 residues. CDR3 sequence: CASSGRHLNTEAFF. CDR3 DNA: TGTGCCAGCAGCGGGCGACACCTGAACACTGAAGCTTTCTTT.

CDR3 residues: CASSILGGSDEQFF. The CDR3 bases are TGTGCCAGTAGTATCCTAGGGGGCTCAGATGAGCAGTTCTTC. V usage is TRBV19 and J usage is TRBJ2-1, with TRBD1 matching 7 bases. CDR1 and CDR2 from the germline V gene are LNHDA and SQIVND (reference sequence). Trimming removed 3 bases from V and 8 bases from J; junction bases left unmatched: 7. There are 14 residues in the CDR3.

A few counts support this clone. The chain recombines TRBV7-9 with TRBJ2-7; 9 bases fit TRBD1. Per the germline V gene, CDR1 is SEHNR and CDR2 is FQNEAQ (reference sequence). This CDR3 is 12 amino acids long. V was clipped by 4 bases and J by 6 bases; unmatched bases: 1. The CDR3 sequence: CASSSTGGEQYF. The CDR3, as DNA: TGTGCCAGCAGCTCGACAGGGGGCGAGCAGTACTTC. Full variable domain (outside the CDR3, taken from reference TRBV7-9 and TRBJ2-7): DTGVSQNPRHKITKRGQNVTFRCDPISEHNRLYWYRQTLGQGPEFLTYFQNEAQLEKSRLLSDRFSAERPKGSFSTLEIQRTEQGDSAMYLCASSSTGGEQYFGPGTRLTVT.

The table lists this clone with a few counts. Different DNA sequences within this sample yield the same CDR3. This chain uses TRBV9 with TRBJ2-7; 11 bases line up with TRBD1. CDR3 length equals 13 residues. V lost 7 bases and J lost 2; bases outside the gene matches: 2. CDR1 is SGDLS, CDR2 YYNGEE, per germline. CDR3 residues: CASSGQGAYEQYF. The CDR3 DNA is TGTGCCAGCTCGGGACAGGGGGCCTACGAGCAGTACTTC.

The CDR3 here is CASTAWGRATGYEQYF. CDR3 coding DNA: TGTGCCAGCACCGCCTGGGGGCGGGCCACTGGGTACGAGCAGTACTTC. J is TRBJ2-7 and V is TRBV7-9; D is possibly TRBD1 (6 bases). Germline V gene sequence: CDR1 SEHNR, CDR2 FQNEAQ (reference sequence). The CDR3 has 16 residues. With 7 bases removed from V and 4 bases from J, the gap between germline ends came to 23 bases.

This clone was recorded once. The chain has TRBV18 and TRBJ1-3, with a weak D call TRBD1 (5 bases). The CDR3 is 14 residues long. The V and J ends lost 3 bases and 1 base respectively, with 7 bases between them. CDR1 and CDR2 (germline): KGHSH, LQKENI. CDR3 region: CASSPQGSGNTIYF. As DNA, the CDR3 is TGTGCCAGCTCACCTCAGGGATCTGGAAACACCATATATTTT.